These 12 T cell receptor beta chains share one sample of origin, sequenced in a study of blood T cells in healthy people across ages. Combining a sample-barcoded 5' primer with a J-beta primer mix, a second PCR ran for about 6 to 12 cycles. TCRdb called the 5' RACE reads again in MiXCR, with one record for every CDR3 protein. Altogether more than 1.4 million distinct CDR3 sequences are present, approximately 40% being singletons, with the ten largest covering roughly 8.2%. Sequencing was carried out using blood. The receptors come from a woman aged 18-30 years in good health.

The CDR3 reads CASTYERLAGARSYNEQFF. The CDR3 region has the DNA TGTGCCAGTACCTACGAGCGACTAGCGGGAGCGCGCTCCTACAATGAGCAGTTCTTC. This sequence joins TRBV6-1 and TRBJ2-1, with 12 bases identical to TRBD2. There are 19 residues in the CDR3. Trimming at V came to 9 bases and at J to 0 bases, leaving 15 bases not matched to a gene. Per the germline V gene, CDR1 is MNHNS and CDR2 is SASEGT.

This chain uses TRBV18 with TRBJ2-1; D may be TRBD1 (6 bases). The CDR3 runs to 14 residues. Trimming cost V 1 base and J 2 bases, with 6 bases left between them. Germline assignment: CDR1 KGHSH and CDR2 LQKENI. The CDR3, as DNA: TGTGCCAGCTCACCACAGGGGGCCTACAATGAGCAGTTCTTC. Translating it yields CASSPQGAYNEQFF. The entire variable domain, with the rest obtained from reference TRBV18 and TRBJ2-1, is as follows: NAGVMQNPRHLVRRRGQEARLRCSPMKGHSHVYWYRQLPEEGLKFMVYLQKENIIDESGMPKERFSAEFPKEGPSILRIQQVVRGDSAAYFCASSPQGAYNEQFFGPGTRLTVL.

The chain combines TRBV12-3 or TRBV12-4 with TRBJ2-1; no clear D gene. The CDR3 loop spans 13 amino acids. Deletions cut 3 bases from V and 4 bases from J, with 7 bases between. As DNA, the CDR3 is TGTGCCAGCAGTTTTGACAATTACAATGAGCAGTTCTTC. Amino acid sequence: CASSFDNYNEQFF.

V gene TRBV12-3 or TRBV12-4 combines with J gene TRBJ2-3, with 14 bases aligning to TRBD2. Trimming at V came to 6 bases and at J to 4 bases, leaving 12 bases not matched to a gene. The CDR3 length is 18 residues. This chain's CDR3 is CASSRLIGTSGGPDTQYF. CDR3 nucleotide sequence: TGTGCCAGCAGCCGACTAATAGGGACTAGCGGGGGACCAGATACGCAGTATTTT.

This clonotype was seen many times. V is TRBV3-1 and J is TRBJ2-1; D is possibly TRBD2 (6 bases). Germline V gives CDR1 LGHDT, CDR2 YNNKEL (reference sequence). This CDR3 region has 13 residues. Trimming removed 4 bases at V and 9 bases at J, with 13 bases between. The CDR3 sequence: CASSPRLDGEQFF. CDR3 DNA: TGTGCCAGCAGCCCCCGACTAGATGGTGAGCAGTTCTTC.

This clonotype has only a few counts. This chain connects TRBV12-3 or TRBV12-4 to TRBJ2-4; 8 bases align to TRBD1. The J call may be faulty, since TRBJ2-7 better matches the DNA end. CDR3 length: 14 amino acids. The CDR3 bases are TGTGCCAGCAGTTGGACAGGGCCGCCATACGAGCAGTACTTC. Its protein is CASSWTGPPYEQYF.

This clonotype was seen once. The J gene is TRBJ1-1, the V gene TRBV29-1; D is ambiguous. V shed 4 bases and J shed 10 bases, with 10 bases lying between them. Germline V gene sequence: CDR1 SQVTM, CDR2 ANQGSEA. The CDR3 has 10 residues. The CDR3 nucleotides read TGCAGCGTTGGGGTTGCTGGAGCTTTCTTT. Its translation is CSVGVAGAFF.

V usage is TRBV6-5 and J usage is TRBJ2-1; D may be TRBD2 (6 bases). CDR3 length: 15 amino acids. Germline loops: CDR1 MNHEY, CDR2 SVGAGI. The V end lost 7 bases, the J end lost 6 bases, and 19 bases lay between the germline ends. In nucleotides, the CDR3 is TGTGCCAGCACCCTAGGGGCGGGGTGGCTCAATGAGCAGTTCTTC. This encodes CASTLGAGWLNEQFF.

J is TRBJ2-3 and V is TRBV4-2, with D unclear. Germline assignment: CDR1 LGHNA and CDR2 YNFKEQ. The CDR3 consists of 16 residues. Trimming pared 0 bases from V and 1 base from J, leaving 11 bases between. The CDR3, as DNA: TGTGCCAGCAGCCAAGATGCGGCACTCGGCACAGATACGCAGTATTTT. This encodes CASSQDAALGTDTQYF.

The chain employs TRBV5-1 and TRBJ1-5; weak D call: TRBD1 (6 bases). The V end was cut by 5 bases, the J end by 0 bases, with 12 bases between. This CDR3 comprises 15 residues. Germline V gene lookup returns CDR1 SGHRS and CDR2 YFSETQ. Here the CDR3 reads CASSKDRYSNQPQHF. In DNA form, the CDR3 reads TGCGCCAGCAGTAAGGACAGATATAGCAATCAGCCCCAGCATTTT.

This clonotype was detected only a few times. The CDR3 nucleotides are TGTGCCAGCAGTGATGTTAGGGGCCGCTACGGATTCAATCAGCCCCAGCATTTT. Amino acid sequence: CASSDVRGRYGFNQPQHF. The chain links TRBV6-1 to TRBJ1-5; D possibly corresponds to TRBD1 (5 bases). Per germline, CDR1 MNHNS and CDR2 SASEGT. This CDR3 comprises 18 residues. With 3 bases removed from V and 3 bases from J, the gap between germline ends came to 21 bases.

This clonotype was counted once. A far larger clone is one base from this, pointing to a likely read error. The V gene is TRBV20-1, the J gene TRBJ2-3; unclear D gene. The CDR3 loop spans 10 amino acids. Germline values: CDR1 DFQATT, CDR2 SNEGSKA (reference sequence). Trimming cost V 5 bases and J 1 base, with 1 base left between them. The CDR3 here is CSACTDTQYF. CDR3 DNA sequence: TGCAGTGCTTGCACAGATACGCAGTATTTT.